One sample yielded the 22 T cell receptor beta chains listed below, sequenced in a study of early T cells in non-severe SARS-CoV-2 infection. Each CDR3 protein is one row after TCRdb ran MiXCR on the 5' RACE reads. The data hold about 56,000 distinct CDR3 sequences, with about 10% observed a single time. The sample consisted of whole blood. The receptors were sampled from an adult who was a healthcare worker with PCR-confirmed SARS-CoV-2 infection or an uninfected control (not recorded which).

This clonotype was counted ten times or more. The J gene is TRBJ2-7, the V gene TRBV7-8; TRBD2 is a possible D gene (6 bases). Germline CDR1 and CDR2: SGHVS and FQNEAQ. Deletions cut 5 bases from V and 3 bases from J, with 14 bases between. The CDR3 has 14 amino acids. The CDR3 DNA sequence: TGTGCCAGCAGCCCCGGGGGTAGCTTCTACGAGCAGTACTTC. Protein product: CASSPGGSFYEQYF.

This clonotype occurred many times. The rearrangement links TRBV5-1 to TRBJ2-7; D is possibly TRBD1 or TRBD2 (6 bases each). In germline, CDR1 is SGHRS, CDR2 YFSETQ. CDR3 length equals 16 residues. Trimming shortened V by 4 bases and J by 3 bases, and 20 bases separated the two germline ends. CDR3 sequence: CASSPGRGDPNYEQYF. The CDR3, as DNA: TGCGCCAGCAGCCCTGGTAGGGGGGATCCAAACTACGAGCAGTACTTC.

This clonotype was observed a handful of times. The CDR3 loop reads CASSGTGTGVSYEQYF. The CDR3, as DNA: TGTGCCAGCAGCGGGACCGGGACAGGAGTATCCTACGAGCAGTACTTC. The chain employs TRBV11-1 and TRBJ2-7; 8 bases line up with TRBD1. Germline lookup yields CDR1 SGHAT and CDR2 FQDESV (reference sequence). The CDR3 contains 16 residues. Unmatched junction bases numbered 10, after V lost 5 bases and J lost 1 base.

This clonotype has only a few counts. The rearrangement uses TRBV19 and TRBJ1-5, with D possibly being TRBD1 (6 bases). Germline CDR1 and CDR2: LNHDA and SQIVND (reference sequence). The V gene lost 5 bases and the J gene lost 2 bases, with 10 bases spanning the gap. CDR3 length: 14 amino acids. The CDR3 spells CASSPDRRNQPQHF. CDR3 sequence (DNA): TGTGCCAGTAGTCCCGACAGGCGCAATCAGCCCCAGCATTTT.

The chain uses TRBV28 and TRBJ2-1; maybe TRBD1 (5 bases). Trimming pared 3 bases from V and 10 bases from J, leaving 16 bases between. Germline CDR1 and CDR2: MDHEN and SYDVKM. The CDR3 extends over 14 amino acids. CDR3 coding DNA: TGTGCCAGCAGTTTTGTTCTTGGGGCAGCCGAGCAGTTCTTC. Amino acids: CASSFVLGAAEQFF. The full variable domain, its missing parts supplied by reference TRBV28 and TRBJ2-1, is DVKVTQSSRYLVKRTGEKVFLECVQDMDHENMFWYRQDPGLGLRLIYFSYDVKMKEKGDIPEGYSVSREKKERFSLILESASTNQTSMYLCASSFVLGAAEQFFGPGTRLTVL.

The sample holds a few counts of this clonotype. The chain carries TRBV10-3 and TRBJ2-7, with D tentatively TRBD2 (6 bases). CDR3 length: 15 amino acids. Germline CDR1 ENHRY, CDR2 SYGVKD. V was pared by 4 bases and J by 5 bases, with 18 bases between. CDR3 protein: CAISAGSSQLDEQYF. CDR3 nucleotides: TGTGCCATCAGTGCCGGGAGTAGTCAGTTGGACGAGCAGTACTTC.

The chain has TRBV20-1 and TRBJ2-1, with TRBD2 identical over 8 bases. Looked up from germline, CDR1 is DFQATT and CDR2 is SNEGSKA (reference sequence). V lost 0 bases and J lost 7; bases outside the gene matches: 14. This CDR3 region has 17 residues. The CDR3 is CSARDRSQREWLNEQFF. The CDR3 nucleotides are TGCAGTGCTAGAGATCGCTCCCAGCGGGAGTGGTTGAATGAGCAGTTCTTC.

The V gene is TRBV10-3, the J gene TRBJ2-7, with D tentatively TRBD1 or TRBD2 (5 bases each). Between the trimmed V and J ends, which lost 7 bases and 1 base, there was a span of 14 bases. CDR1 ENHRY and CDR2 SYGVKD come from the germline V gene. The CDR3 covers 14 residues. The CDR3 nucleotides are TGTGCCATCAAGGCCGGGACGCTATCCTACGAGCAGTACTTC. Translation: CAIKAGTLSYEQYF.

This clonotype was observed at least ten times. The rearrangement joins TRBV5-1 to TRBJ2-7; tentative D call: TRBD2 (6 bases). The CDR3 extends over 13 amino acids. Trimming pared 1 base from V and 4 bases from J, leaving 9 bases between. CDR1 is SGHRS, CDR2 YFSETQ, per germline. CDR3 DNA: TGCGCCAGCAGCTTGTTACGGGAGTACGAGCAGTACTTC. This sequence encodes CASSLLREYEQYF.

V gene TRBV7-8 combines with J gene TRBJ2-1; no clear D gene. The CDR3 is 15 residues long. Trimming removed 1 base from V and 7 bases from J, with 14 bases in between. Germline V gives CDR1 SGHVS, CDR2 FQNEAQ. The CDR3 is CASSLGAARSNEQFF. DNA for the CDR3: TGTGCCAGCAGCTTAGGGGCGGCGCGGTCGAATGAGCAGTTCTTC.

This clonotype was picked up many times. The chain employs TRBV6-5 and TRBJ2-3; tentative D call: TRBD2 (5 bases). The CDR3 contains 14 residues. Trimming took off 6 bases at V and 5 bases at J, with 15 bases between the two ends. Germline CDR1 is MNHEY and CDR2 is SVGAGI. The CDR3 reads CASSPRGRRDTQYF. DNA for the CDR3: TGTGCCAGCAGCCCTCGAGGGCGGAGAGATACGCAGTATTTT.

This clonotype has a count of ten or more. This chain joins TRBV6-2 or TRBV6-3 and TRBJ2-3; D gene ambiguous. The CDR3 extends over 17 amino acids. Germline V gene sequence: CDR1 MNHEY, CDR2 SVGEGT. Trimming pared 4 bases from V and 4 bases from J, leaving 21 bases between. The CDR3 sequence is CASSSAAESALADTQYF. CDR3 in DNA: TGTGCCAGCAGTTCCGCCGCAGAAAGCGCCCTCGCAGATACGCAGTATTTT.

V gene TRBV7-3 combines with J gene TRBJ2-2, with D possibly matching TRBD2 (5 bases). CDR3 length equals 15 residues. Trimming took off 5 bases at V and 2 bases at J, with 12 bases between the two ends. Per germline, CDR1 SGHTA and CDR2 FQGTGA. The CDR3 DNA follows: TGTGCCAGCAGCCAAGCCAGGACTAACACCGGGGAGCTGTTTTTT. Protein: CASSQARTNTGELFF.

The V call is TRBV4-1, the J call TRBJ2-3; D tentatively fits TRBD1 or TRBD2 (6 bases each). V was pared by 1 base and J by 3 bases, with 20 bases between. The V gene's germline CDR1 is MGHRA and CDR2 YSYEKL. The CDR3 length is 18 residues. The CDR3 sequence: CASSQVLRGRGETDTQYF. CDR3 coding DNA: TGCGCCAGCAGCCAAGTCCTCCGTGGTAGGGGGGAGACAGATACGCAGTATTTT.

There are many counts of this clonotype. The rearrangement uses TRBV20-1 and TRBJ2-1; no clear D gene. The V end was cut by 3 bases, the J end by 8 bases, with 11 bases between. The V gene's germline CDR1 is DFQATT and CDR2 SNEGSKA (reference sequence). The CDR3 extends over 12 amino acids. The CDR3: CSASYGVDEQFF. The CDR3 DNA follows: TGCAGTGCTAGTTATGGGGTGGATGAGCAGTTCTTC.

This clonotype was observed a handful of times. The V call is TRBV3-1, the J call TRBJ2-7; maybe TRBD2 (6 bases). Looked up from germline, CDR1 is LGHDT and CDR2 is YNNKEL (reference sequence). Trimming left V 0 bases short and J 3 bases short, with 12 bases between. The CDR3 totals 15 residues. The CDR3 loop reads CASSQDTREFYEQYF. CDR3 DNA: TGTGCCAGCAGCCAAGATACCCGGGAGTTCTACGAGCAGTACTTC.

The chain employs TRBV10-3 and TRBJ2-7; D is possibly TRBD2 (5 bases). Trimming shortened V by 10 bases and J by 6 bases, and 19 bases separated the two germline ends. Germline CDR1 reads ENHRY; CDR2 reads SYGVKD. The CDR3 loop spans 13 amino acids. The CDR3 nucleotides are TGTGCCACTAGAAAGGAGGCAGGCGGCGAGCAGTACTTC. Its translation is CATRKEAGGEQYF.

This clonotype was seen repeatedly, ten times or more. The V and J genes are TRBV20-1 and TRBJ1-2, with D unresolved. The CDR3 contains 11 residues. Between the trimmed V and J ends, which lost 4 bases and 2 bases, there was a span of 5 bases. Germline CDR1 reads DFQATT; CDR2 reads SNEGSKA (reference sequence). The CDR3 loop is CSATDNYGYTF. As DNA, the CDR3 is TGCAGTGCTACGGACAACTATGGCTACACCTTC.

The chain links TRBV4-2 to TRBJ2-7; no reliable D call. The CDR3 sequence is 13 residues long. The V end lost 0 bases, the J end lost 7 bases, and 10 bases lay between the germline ends. Germline V gene data show CDR1 as LGHNA and CDR2 as YNFKEQ. The CDR3 loop is CASSQENGREQYF. The CDR3, as DNA: TGTGCCAGCAGCCAAGAAAACGGACGGGAGCAGTACTTC.

In its sample, this clonotype was seen many times. The V and J genes are TRBV19 and TRBJ1-2; D unresolved. Between the trimmed V and J ends, which lost 5 bases and 4 bases, there was a span of 5 bases. Germline V CDR1 and CDR2: LNHDA, SQIVND (reference sequence). The CDR3 spans 11 residues. DNA for the CDR3: TGTGCCAGTAGTGGGCCCTATGGCTACACCTTC. The encoded protein is CASSGPYGYTF.

This clonotype was counted at least ten times. The chain is built from TRBV9 and TRBJ2-2; TRBD1 is a possible D gene (6 bases). Trimming stripped 4 bases from V and 4 bases from J, with 14 bases between. This CDR3 has 15 residues. Per germline, CDR1 SGDLS and CDR2 YYNGEE. The CDR3 DNA is TGTGCCAGCAGCCCTTTGGGGGCGGCCACCGGGGAGCTGTTTTTT. As protein: CASSPLGAATGELFF. The variable domain in full, with the rest retrieved from reference TRBV9 and TRBJ2-2, is DSGVTQTPKHLITATGQRVTLRCSPRSGDLSVYWYQQSLDQGLQFLIQYYNGEERAKGNILERFSAQQFPDLHSELNLSSLELGDSALYFCASSPLGAATGELFFGEGSRLTVL.

The chain is built from TRBV11-1 and TRBJ2-7; D ambiguous. This CDR3 contains 13 residues. Germline assignment: CDR1 SGHAT and CDR2 FQDESV (reference sequence). Trimming pared 3 bases from V and 2 bases from J, leaving 8 bases between. The CDR3 DNA follows: TGTGCCAGCAGCTTGTCCACTACCTACGAGCAGTACTTC. Amino acid sequence: CASSLSTTYEQYF.